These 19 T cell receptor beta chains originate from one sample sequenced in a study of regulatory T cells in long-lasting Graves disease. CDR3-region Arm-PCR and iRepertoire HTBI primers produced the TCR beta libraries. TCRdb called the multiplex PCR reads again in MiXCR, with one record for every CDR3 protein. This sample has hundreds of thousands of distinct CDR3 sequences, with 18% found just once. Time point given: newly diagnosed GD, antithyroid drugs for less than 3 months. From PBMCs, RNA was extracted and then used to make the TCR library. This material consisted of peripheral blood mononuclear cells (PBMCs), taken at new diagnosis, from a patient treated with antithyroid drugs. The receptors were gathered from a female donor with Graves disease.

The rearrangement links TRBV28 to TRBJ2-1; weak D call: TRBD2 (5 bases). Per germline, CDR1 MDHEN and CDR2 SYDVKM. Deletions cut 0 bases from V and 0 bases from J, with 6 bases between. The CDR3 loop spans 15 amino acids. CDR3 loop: CASSLWAGSYNEQFF. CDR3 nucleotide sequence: TGTGCCAGCAGTTTATGGGCGGGCTCCTACAATGAGCAGTTCTTC.

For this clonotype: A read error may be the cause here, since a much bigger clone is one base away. CDR3 nucleotide sequence: TGTGCCAGCAGCGAGAGGGACTGGGAAAATGAGCAGTTCTTC. It codes for CASSERDWENEQFF. J is TRBJ2-1 and V is TRBV9, with D possibly TRBD2 on 6 matching bases. CDR3 length: 14 amino acids. The V end lost 3 bases, the J end lost 7 bases, and 14 bases lay between the germline ends. Germline values: CDR1 SGDLS, CDR2 YYNGEE.

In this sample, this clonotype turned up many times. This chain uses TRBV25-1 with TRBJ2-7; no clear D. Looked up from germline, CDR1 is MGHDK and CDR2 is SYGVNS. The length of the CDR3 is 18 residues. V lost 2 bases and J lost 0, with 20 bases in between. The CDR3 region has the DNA TGTGCCAGCAGTGAACCCGTCCCACCCGGGTGGCCCTCCTACGAGCAGTACTTC. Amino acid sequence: CASSEPVPPGWPSYEQYF.

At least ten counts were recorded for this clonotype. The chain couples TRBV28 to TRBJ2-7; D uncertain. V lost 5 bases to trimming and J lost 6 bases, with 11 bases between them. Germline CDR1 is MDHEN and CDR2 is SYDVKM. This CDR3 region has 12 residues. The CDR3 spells CASSSNPAEQYF. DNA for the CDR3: TGTGCCAGCAGTAGCAACCCGGCCGAGCAGTACTTC. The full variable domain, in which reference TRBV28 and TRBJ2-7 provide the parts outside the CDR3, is DVKVTQSSRYLVKRTGEKVFLECVQDMDHENMFWYRQDPGLGLRLIYFSYDVKMKEKGDIPEGYSVSREKKERFSLILESASTNQTSMYLCASSSNPAEQYFGPGTRLTVT.

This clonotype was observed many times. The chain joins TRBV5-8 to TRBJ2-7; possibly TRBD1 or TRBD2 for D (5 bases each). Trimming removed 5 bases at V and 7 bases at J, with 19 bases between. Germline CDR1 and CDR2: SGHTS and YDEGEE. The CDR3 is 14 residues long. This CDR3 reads CASSALWGRGEQYF. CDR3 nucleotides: TGTGCCAGCAGTGCCCTGTGGGGCCGGGGAGAGCAGTACTTC.

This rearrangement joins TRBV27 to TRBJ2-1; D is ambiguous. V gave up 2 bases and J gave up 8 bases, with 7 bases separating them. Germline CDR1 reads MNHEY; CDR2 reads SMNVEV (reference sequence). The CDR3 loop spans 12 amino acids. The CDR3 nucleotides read TGTGCCAGCAGTTTAAGGTTTGATGAGCAGTTCTTC. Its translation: CASSLRFDEQFF.

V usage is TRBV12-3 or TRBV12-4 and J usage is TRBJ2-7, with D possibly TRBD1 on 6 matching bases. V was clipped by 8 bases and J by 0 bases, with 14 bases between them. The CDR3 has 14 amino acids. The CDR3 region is CASLQGSTSYEQYF. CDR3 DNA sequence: TGTGCCAGCCTGCAGGGGAGCACCTCCTACGAGCAGTACTTC.

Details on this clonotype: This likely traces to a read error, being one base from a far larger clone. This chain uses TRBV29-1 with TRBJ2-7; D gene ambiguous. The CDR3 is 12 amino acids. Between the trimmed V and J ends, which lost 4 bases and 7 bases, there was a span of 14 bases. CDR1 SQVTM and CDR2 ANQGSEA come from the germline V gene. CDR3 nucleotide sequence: TGCAGCGTTGTGGTTCCAGGAAATGAGCAGTACTTC. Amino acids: CSVVVPGNEQYF.

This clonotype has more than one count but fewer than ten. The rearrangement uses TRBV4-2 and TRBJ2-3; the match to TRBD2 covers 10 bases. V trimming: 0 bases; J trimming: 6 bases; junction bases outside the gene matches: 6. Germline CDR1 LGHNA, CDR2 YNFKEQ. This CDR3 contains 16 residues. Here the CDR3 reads CASSQETSGSFDTQYF. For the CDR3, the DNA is TGTGCCAGCAGCCAAGAGACTAGCGGGTCTTTCGATACGCAGTATTTT.

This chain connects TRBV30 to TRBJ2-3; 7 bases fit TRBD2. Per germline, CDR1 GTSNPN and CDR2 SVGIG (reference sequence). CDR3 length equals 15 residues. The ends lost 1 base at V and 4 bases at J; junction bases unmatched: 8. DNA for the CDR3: TGTGCCTGGAGTGGCGGACTAGGAGGTGCAGATACGCAGTATTTT. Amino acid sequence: CAWSGGLGGADTQYF.

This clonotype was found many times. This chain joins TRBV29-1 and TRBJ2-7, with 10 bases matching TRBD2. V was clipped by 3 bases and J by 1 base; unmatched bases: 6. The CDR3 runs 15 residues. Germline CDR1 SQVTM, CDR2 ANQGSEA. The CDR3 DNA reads TGCAGCGTTGAGGGGCTAGCGGGAGTATCCTACGAGCAGTACTTC. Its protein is CSVEGLAGVSYEQYF.

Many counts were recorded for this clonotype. The CDR3 DNA reads TGTGCCAGCAGCTACGACAGGGGCGGCTACACCTTC. Its protein product is CASSYDRGGYTF. This sequence joins TRBV11-1 and TRBJ1-2; 8 bases fit TRBD1. The CDR3 is 12 residues long. Germline V gives CDR1 SGHAT, CDR2 FQDESV (reference sequence). J was trimmed by 8 bases and V by 4 bases; bases with no gene match: 3.

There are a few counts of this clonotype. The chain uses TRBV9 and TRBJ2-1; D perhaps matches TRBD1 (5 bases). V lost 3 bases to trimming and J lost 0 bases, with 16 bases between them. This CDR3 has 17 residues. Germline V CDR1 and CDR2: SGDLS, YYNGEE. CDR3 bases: TGTGCCAGCAGCGCACCGACAGCCAGGAGCTCCTACAATGAGCAGTTCTTC. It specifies CASSAPTARSSYNEQFF. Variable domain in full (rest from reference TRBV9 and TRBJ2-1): DSGVTQTPKHLITATGQRVTLRCSPRSGDLSVYWYQQSLDQGLQFLIQYYNGEERAKGNILERFSAQQFPDLHSELNLSSLELGDSALYFCASSAPTARSSYNEQFFGPGTRLTVL.

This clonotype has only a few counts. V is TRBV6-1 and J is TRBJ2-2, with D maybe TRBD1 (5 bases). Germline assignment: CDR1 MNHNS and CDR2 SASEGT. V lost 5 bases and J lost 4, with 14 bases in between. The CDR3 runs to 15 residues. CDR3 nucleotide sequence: TGTGCCAGCAGTCCCTGGGTAGGGGCCACCGGGGAGCTGTTTTTT. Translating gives CASSPWVGATGELFF.

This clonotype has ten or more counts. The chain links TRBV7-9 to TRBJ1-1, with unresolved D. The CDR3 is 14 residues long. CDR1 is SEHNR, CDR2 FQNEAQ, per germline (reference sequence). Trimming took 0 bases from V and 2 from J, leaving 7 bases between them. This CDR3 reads CASSLAVGNTEAFF. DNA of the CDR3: TGTGCCAGCAGCTTAGCGGTCGGAAACACTGAAGCTTTCTTT.

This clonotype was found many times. The CDR3 loop is CASSPEGQGYEQYF. CDR3 sequence (DNA): TGTGCCAGCAGTCCTGAGGGACAGGGGTACGAGCAGTACTTC. J is TRBJ2-7 and V is TRBV28, with 10 positions matching TRBD1. CDR1 and CDR2 from the germline V gene are MDHEN and SYDVKM. CDR3 length equals 14 residues. V lost 5 bases and J lost 4; bases outside the gene matches: 5.

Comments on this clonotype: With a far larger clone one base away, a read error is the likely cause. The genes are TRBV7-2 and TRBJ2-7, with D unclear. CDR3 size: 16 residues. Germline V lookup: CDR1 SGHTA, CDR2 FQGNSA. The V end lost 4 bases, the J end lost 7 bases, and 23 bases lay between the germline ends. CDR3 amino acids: CASSWSVGNTYNEQYF. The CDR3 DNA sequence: TGTGCCAGCAGCTGGTCGGTGGGCAATACGTACAATGAGCAGTACTTC.

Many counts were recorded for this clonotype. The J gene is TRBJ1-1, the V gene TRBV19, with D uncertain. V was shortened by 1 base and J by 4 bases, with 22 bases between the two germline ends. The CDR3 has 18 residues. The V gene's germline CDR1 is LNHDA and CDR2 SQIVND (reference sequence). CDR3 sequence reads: CASSIATGAVGSGTEAFF. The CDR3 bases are TGTGCCAGTAGTATAGCGACGGGTGCGGTGGGCTCGGGCACTGAAGCTTTCTTT.

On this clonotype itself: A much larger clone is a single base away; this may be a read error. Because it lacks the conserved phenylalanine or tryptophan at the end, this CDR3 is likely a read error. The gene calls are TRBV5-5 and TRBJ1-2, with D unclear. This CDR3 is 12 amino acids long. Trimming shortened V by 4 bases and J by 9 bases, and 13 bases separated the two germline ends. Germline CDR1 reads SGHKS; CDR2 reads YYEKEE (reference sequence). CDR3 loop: CASSLGSRSYTL. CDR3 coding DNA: TGTGCCAGCAGCCTTGGGAGTAGGAGCTACACCCTC.